The source of this T cell receptor (beta chain) is a study of cytomegalovirus exposure and HLA in healthy donors. Turning to the study itself: Of over 350 genotyped donors, more than 75% grouped in the Caucasian-associated ancestry cluster.

For this clone: Its antigen is unidentified.

Study-wide results and limits: Excluded: some indistinguishable V segments such as TRBV6-2 and TRBV6-3.

Vbeta (60) and Jbeta (13) primers were used in the PCR. Only in-frame clones appear in the TCRdb table, and some are missing; sequencing was by immunoSEQ multiplex PCR. Altogether about 150,000 clones are present, 55% to 80% being singletons, with the ten largest covering 5.5% to 9%. The germline V gene has CDR1 MNHEY and CDR2 SMNVEV (reference sequence). The CDR3 runs 13 residues. V dropped 6 bases and J dropped 4; count of bases not matched to a gene: 4. The receptor's source is a woman aged 55 to 70 in good health and CMV-seropositive. The J gene is TRBJ2-7, the V gene TRBV27, with 9 bases lining up with TRBD2. The sequencing input was PBMCs. CDR3 sequence: CASSTSGSYEQYF. In DNA form, the CDR3 reads TGTGCCAGCAGCACTAGCGGGTCGTACGAGCAGTACTTC.